The clone carrying this TCR beta chain was found once. Its specificity is unknown. Punch biopsies of lesional scalp, plus peripheral blood, were taken from alopecia areata patients. PBMCs, the starting material, were the source of sorted CD4+ and CD8+ T cells. After isolation, RNA underwent reverse transcription to generate cDNA as the sequencing template. Sequencing was performed with immunoSEQ multiplex PCR; in TCRdb, only in-frame clones are kept and a portion is missing. This sample has about 150,000 clones, with approximately 53% found just once. The germline V gene encodes CDR1 GTSNPN and CDR2 SVGIG (reference sequence). Trimming cost V 1 base and J 7 bases, with 10 bases left between them. The CDR3 sequence is 13 residues long. The sample is drawn from a study of CD8+ T cells in alopecia areata. Study details: Treated patients were given oral tofacitinib, which was dosed at 5 to 10 mg twice daily.

Study findings and constraints: In patients, TCRs were shared less clearly than in mice, and HLA may possibly be involved.

The TCR sequence derives from a human donor with alopecia areata. The sequenced sample was CD8+ T cells sorted from blood, obtained at week 0. The chain carries TRBV30 and TRBJ1-4; D perhaps matches TRBD1 (5 bases). CDR3 nucleotides: TGTGCCTGGAGTGCCATCGGGGCTGAAAAACTGTTTTTT. Translating gives CAWSAIGAEKLFF.